This T cell receptor (beta chain) derives from a study of T cell responses to AZD1222 COVID-19 vaccine. Overall study findings and caveats: Spike-specific TCR breadth and depth rose after two AZD1222 doses. Dominant at 160-218 and 743-854, vaccine-associated CD4 TCRs also spanned spike. Reportedly, close to half of spike-specific TCRs are directed against unmutated variant regions.

A few counts support this clone. The antigen is not known. Libraries were prepared by immunoSEQ multiplex PCR; TCRdb keeps only in-frame clonotypes and omits some of them. The sample has roughly 120,000 clones, approximately 84% seen once. The sequence was obtained from an adult in good health. The specimen comprised peripheral blood, sampled on day 0 of AZD1222 vaccination.

CDR3 residues: CASSLQTGDAYGYTF. The CDR3 DNA reads as TGTGCCAGTAGTCTACAGACAGGGGACGCCTATGGCTACACCTTC. The V and J genes are TRBV19 and TRBJ1-2; 8 bases are shared with TRBD1. Trimming at V came to 5 bases and at J to 4 bases, leaving 9 bases not matched to a gene. Germline CDR1 reads LNHDA; CDR2 reads SQIVND (reference sequence). The CDR3 runs 15 residues.